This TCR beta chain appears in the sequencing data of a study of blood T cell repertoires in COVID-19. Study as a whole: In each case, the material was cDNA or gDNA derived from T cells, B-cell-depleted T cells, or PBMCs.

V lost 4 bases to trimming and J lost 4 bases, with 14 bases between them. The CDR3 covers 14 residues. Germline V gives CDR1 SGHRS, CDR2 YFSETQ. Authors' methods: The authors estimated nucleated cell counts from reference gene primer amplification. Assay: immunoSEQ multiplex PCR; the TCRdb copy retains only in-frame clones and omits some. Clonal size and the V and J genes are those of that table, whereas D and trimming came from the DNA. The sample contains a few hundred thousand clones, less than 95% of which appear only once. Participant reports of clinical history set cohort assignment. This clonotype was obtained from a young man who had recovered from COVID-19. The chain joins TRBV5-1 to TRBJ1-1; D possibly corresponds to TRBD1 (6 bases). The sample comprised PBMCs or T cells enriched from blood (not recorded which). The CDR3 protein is CASSVGTPFTEAFF. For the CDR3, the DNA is TGCGCCAGCAGCGTCGGGACACCGTTCACTGAAGCTTTCTTT.